The TCR beta chain described here comes from a study of CD8 T cells in ankylosing spondylitis. Findings and limits, study-wide: One TCR beta motif, made up of 7 or 8 highly homologous variants, appeared characteristic of ankylosing spondylitis blood. It was reported that disease-linked clones were significantly enriched in matched ankylosing spondylitis synovial fluid.

The V gene end was trimmed by 6 bases and the J gene end by 5 bases; junction bases not matched to a gene: 7. The CDR3 sequence is 15 residues long. Germline V gives CDR1 MNHEY, CDR2 SVGAGI. Each TCR beta library was made by quantitative 5'-RACE that incorporated molecular barcodes. TCRdb independently ran MiXCR on the 5' RACE reads; one entry per CDR3 protein. The table has some 270,000 distinct CDR3 sequences, approximately 20% seen once; the top ten hold around 30%. Turning to this clonotype: Its target is unknown.

This chain uses TRBV6-5 with TRBJ2-3, with 11 positions matching TRBD2. The sequenced material came from blood, either unsorted or a sorted T cell fraction (not recorded which). The receptor was derived from a male donor with ankylosing spondylitis or in good health (not recorded which). CDR3 sequence (DNA): TGTGCCAGCAGCTCTACTAGCGGGAGTTTAGATACGCAGTATTTT. Translating it yields CASSSTSGSLDTQYF.